One sample yielded the 24 T cell receptor beta chains listed below, sequenced in a study of T cells in Graves' hyperthyroidism and ophthalmopathy. The investigators amplified TCR beta CDR3 regions from RNA transcripts. When the TCR CDR3 underwent first-round RT-PCR, the HTBI primer set was used. TCRdb recomputed calls from the multiplex PCR reads with MiXCR, one row per CDR3 protein. Of about 690,000 distinct CDR3 sequences in the sample, roughly a sixth are singletons; the top ten hold less than 20%. What was sequenced was blood. The receptors originated from a man over 45 with Graves' hyperthyroidism.

In its sample, this clonotype was seen many times. The chain recombines TRBV28 with TRBJ2-7; D uncertain. CDR3 size: 13 residues. Germline V gives CDR1 MDHEN, CDR2 SYDVKM. Trimming cost V 0 bases and J 2 bases, with 5 bases left between them. CDR3 sequence: CASSLWATYEQYF. The CDR3 nucleotides are TGTGCCAGCAGTTTATGGGCAACCTACGAGCAGTACTTC.

The chain combines TRBV6-2 or TRBV6-3 with TRBJ2-5; D perhaps matches TRBD2 (5 bases). This CDR3 contains 14 residues. The ends were cut back, 0 bases at V and 7 bases at J, with 12 bases in the middle. The V gene's germline CDR1 is MNHEY and CDR2 SVGEGT. CDR3 sequence: CASSYSIRAGTQYF. In DNA, the CDR3 is TGTGCCAGCAGTTACTCGATTAGGGCGGGGACCCAGTACTTC.

This clonotype was seen ten or more times. V and J are TRBV6-1 and TRBJ2-2; D uncertain. V gave up 9 bases and J gave up 2 bases, with 4 bases separating them. Germline loops: CDR1 MNHNS, CDR2 SASEGT. The CDR3 loop spans 11 amino acids. The CDR3 reads CASHNTGELFF. The CDR3 bases are TGTGCCAGTCACAACACCGGGGAGCTGTTTTTT.

This clonotype was recorded many times. The rearrangement joins TRBV5-1 to TRBJ2-3; 8 bases are shared with TRBD1. The CDR3 spans 15 residues. V gave up 0 bases and J gave up 3 bases; unmatched junction bases: 3. The germline V gene has CDR1 SGHRS and CDR2 YFSETQ. The CDR3 reads CASSLGQGRTDTQYF. CDR3 DNA: TGCGCCAGCAGCTTGGGACAGGGGCGGACAGATACGCAGTATTTT.

V gene TRBV9 combines with J gene TRBJ2-5; 7 nucleotides line up with TRBD1. The CDR3 consists of 15 residues. From germline, CDR1 is SGDLS and CDR2 YYNGEE. The V and J ends lost 3 bases and 1 base, in that order; junction bases with no gene match: 6. The CDR3 loop reads CASSEGTAIQETQYF. In nucleotides, the CDR3 is TGTGCCAGCAGCGAGGGGACAGCCATCCAAGAGACCCAGTACTTC. Filled out from reference TRBV9 and TRBJ2-5, the complete variable domain reads DSGVTQTPKHLITATGQRVTLRCSPRSGDLSVYWYQQSLDQGLQFLIQYYNGEERAKGNILERFSAQQFPDLHSELNLSSLELGDSALYFCASSEGTAIQETQYFGPGTRLLVL.

The chain carries TRBV20-1 and TRBJ2-5, with D uncertain. The CDR3 has 14 amino acids. CDR1 DFQATT and CDR2 SNEGSKA come from the germline V gene (reference sequence). V was trimmed by 5 bases and J by 0 bases, leaving 13 bases between them. CDR3 region: CSAPLAGHQETQYF. The CDR3 DNA is TGCAGTGCTCCTCTGGCAGGTCACCAAGAGACCCAGTACTTC.

This clonotype appeared many times. The V and J genes are TRBV11-2 and TRBJ2-1; TRBD2 matches 7 bases. V dropped 4 bases and J dropped 0; count of bases not matched to a gene: 3. This CDR3 region has 15 residues. Germline CDR1 reads SGHAT; CDR2 reads FQNNGV. This chain's CDR3 is CASSWTSRSYNEQFF. CDR3 coding DNA: TGTGCCAGCAGCTGGACTAGTCGCTCCTACAATGAGCAGTTCTTC. The complete variable domain, with remaining parts taken from reference TRBV11-2 and TRBJ2-1, reads EAGVAQSPRYKIIEKRQSVAFWCNPISGHATLYWYQQILGQGPKLLIQFQNNGVVDDSQLPKDRFSAERLKGVDSTLKIQPAKLEDSAVYLCASSWTSRSYNEQFFGPGTRLTVL.

In this sample, this clonotype turned up many times. This chain joins TRBV2 and TRBJ2-2, with 14 bases fitting TRBD2. V shed 5 bases and J 6 bases; nucleotides not matched to a gene: 8. Per germline, CDR1 SNHLY and CDR2 FYNNEI. The CDR3 has 17 residues. For the CDR3, the DNA is TGTGCCAGCAGTTCCCGACTAGCGGGAGGGCCGGCCGGGGAGCTGTTTTTT. This encodes CASSSRLAGGPAGELFF.

The table lists this clonotype with many counts. The V gene is TRBV18, the J gene TRBJ1-1; D ambiguous. Looked up from germline, CDR1 is KGHSH and CDR2 is LQKENI. CDR3 length: 13 amino acids. V was shortened by 0 bases and J by 1 base, with 3 bases between the two germline ends. Here the CDR3 reads CASSPPPNTEAFF. The CDR3 DNA is TGTGCCAGCTCACCACCCCCGAACACTGAAGCTTTCTTT.

This chain joins TRBV27 and TRBJ2-1; 11 bases are shared with TRBD2. The CDR3 is made up of 16 amino acids. The germline CDR1 and CDR2 sequences are MNHEY and SMNVEV (reference sequence). Unmatched junction bases numbered 4, after V lost 3 bases and J lost 3 bases. In nucleotides, the CDR3 is TGTGCCAGCAGTTTCCTTAGCGGGAGGGACTACAATGAGCAGTTCTTC. Encoded protein: CASSFLSGRDYNEQFF.

This clonotype has a count of ten or more. J is TRBJ2-7 and V is TRBV27; D perhaps matches TRBD1 (5 bases). The V end was cut by 4 bases, the J end by 2 bases, with 9 bases between. Germline values: CDR1 MNHEY, CDR2 SMNVEV (reference sequence). This CDR3 spans 13 amino acids. The CDR3 DNA follows: TGTGCCAGCAGTTCAGGGCTAACCTACGAGCAGTACTTC. As protein: CASSSGLTYEQYF.

There are many counts of this clonotype. V and J are TRBV27 and TRBJ2-7; 9 nucleotides agree with TRBD1. V lost 7 bases, J lost 3 bases, and 10 bases stayed unmatched. This CDR3 comprises 15 residues. Germline CDR1 is MNHEY and CDR2 is SMNVEV (reference sequence). The CDR3 DNA reads as TGTGCCAGCACCCGCCTCGGGACAGGGATCTACGAGCAGTACTTC. Its translation is CASTRLGTGIYEQYF.

This chain joins TRBV5-4 and TRBJ2-7; D is possibly TRBD2 (6 bases). V lost 4 bases and J lost 0, with 14 bases in between. Per germline, CDR1 SGHNT and CDR2 YYREEE (reference sequence). The CDR3 contains 15 residues. This chain's CDR3 is CASSPEGPLSYEQYF. The DNA for the CDR3 is TGTGCCAGCAGCCCGGAGGGGCCGCTCTCCTACGAGCAGTACTTC.

This clonotype came up a few times. This chain uses TRBV6-1 with TRBJ1-1; the D is unclear. V lost 5 bases and J lost 7, with 14 bases in between. CDR1 is MNHNS, CDR2 SASEGT, per germline. The CDR3 length is 13 residues. In nucleotides, the CDR3 is TGTGCCAGCAGTTCGGGGTGGAACGGTGAAGCTTTCTTT. Protein sequence: CASSSGWNGEAFF.

The table lists this clonotype with many counts. The chain couples TRBV19 to TRBJ2-3; 9 bases line up with TRBD2. Germline CDR1 and CDR2: LNHDA and SQIVND (reference sequence). This CDR3 spans 16 amino acids. Losses at the gene ends were 5 bases for V and 5 bases for J; bases not matched to a gene: 11. CDR3 in amino acids: CASSADLAGEGDTQYF. As DNA, the CDR3 is TGTGCCAGTAGTGCCGATTTAGCGGGAGAGGGAGATACGCAGTATTTT.

This clonotype showed up many times. J is TRBJ2-5 and V is TRBV11-2; a possible D gene is TRBD2 (5 bases). V was clipped by 0 bases and J by 2 bases, with 10 bases between them. CDR3 length: 15 amino acids. In germline, CDR1 is SGHAT, CDR2 FQNNGV. The CDR3, as DNA: TGTGCCAGCAGCTTAGAATATCGGGAACAAGAGACCCAGTACTTC. Translating it yields CASSLEYREQETQYF.

In its sample, this clonotype was seen a few times. The chain uses TRBV28 and TRBJ2-7; 9 nucleotides agree with TRBD2. V dropped 5 bases and J dropped 1; count of bases not matched to a gene: 6. From germline, CDR1 is MDHEN and CDR2 SYDVKM. This CDR3 spans 15 amino acids. DNA of the CDR3: TGTGCCAGCAGTGATAGCGGGAGTCTTTCCTACGAGCAGTACTTC. Amino acids: CASSDSGSLSYEQYF.

This clonotype was found a few times. Germline is not matched at one junction end, which may reflect a read error. This rearrangement joins TRBV12-3 or TRBV12-4 to TRBJ1-4, with a tentative D call TRBD1 (6 bases). This CDR3 comprises 14 residues. The CDR3 DNA follows: TGTGCCAGCAGGTTAGGACAGACTAATGAAAAACTGTTTTTT. It is translated as CASRLGQTNEKLFF.

The chain combines TRBV30 with TRBJ1-5, with D perhaps TRBD1 (6 bases). The germline V and J ends were trimmed by 4 bases and 6 bases, with 16 bases remaining between them. Germline V gene data show CDR1 as GTSNPN and CDR2 as SVGIG (reference sequence). The CDR3 is 14 residues long. The CDR3 loop reads CAWNKRGAGQPQHF. The CDR3 coding sequence is TGTGCCTGGAACAAACGGGGGGCAGGTCAGCCCCAGCATTTT. Variable domain in full (rest from reference TRBV30 and TRBJ1-5): SQTIHQWPATLVQPVGSPLSLECTVEGTSNPNLYWYRQAAGRGLQLLFYSVGIGQISSEVPQNLSASRPQDRQFILSSKKLLLSDSGFYLCAWNKRGAGQPQHFGDGTRLSIL.

A remark on this clonotype: Likely a read error: the CDR3 ends without its conserved phenylalanine or tryptophan. The chain combines TRBV28 with TRBJ2-7; 9 bases line up with TRBD1. Germline V lookup: CDR1 MDHEN, CDR2 SYDVKM. This CDR3 region has 13 residues. V shed 6 bases and J 1 base; nucleotides not matched to a gene: 1. The CDR3 spells CASRTGGSYEQYL. The CDR3 DNA reads as TGTGCCAGCAGGACAGGGGGGTCCTACGAGCAGTACCTC.

This clonotype was counted many times. The J gene is TRBJ2-1, the V gene TRBV27; 7 bases agree with TRBD1. This CDR3 is built from 14 residues. The germline gives CDR1 MNHEY, CDR2 SMNVEV (reference sequence). The J segment lost 3 bases and the V segment lost 4 bases, leaving 3 bases of the junction unmatched. The CDR3 protein is CASSSGDSYNEQFF. DNA of the CDR3: TGTGCCAGCAGTTCCGGGGACAGCTACAATGAGCAGTTCTTC.

The gene calls are TRBV19 and TRBJ1-2; 9 nucleotides line up with TRBD1. J gave up 3 bases and V 1 base, and 3 bases lay outside the gene matches. CDR3 size: 15 residues. Germline assignment: CDR1 LNHDA and CDR2 SQIVND (reference sequence). The CDR3 protein is CASSIAGQGYYGYTF. CDR3 in DNA: TGTGCCAGTAGTATAGCGGGACAGGGATACTATGGCTACACCTTC.

The genes are TRBV6-2 or TRBV6-3 and TRBJ2-2; 10 positions agree with TRBD2. Germline trimming cut 5 bases from V and 6 bases from J; bases unmatched to any gene: 3. The germline V gene encodes CDR1 MNHEY and CDR2 SVGEGT. The CDR3 runs 14 residues. In DNA form, the CDR3 reads TGTGCCAGCAGTGTTCTAGCGGGAGCCGGGGAGCTGTTTTTT. Translated: CASSVLAGAGELFF.

The gene calls are TRBV6-1 and TRBJ1-5; the D is unclear. The CDR3 runs 16 residues. Germline V gene lookup returns CDR1 MNHNS and CDR2 SASEGT. Trimming took off 6 bases at V and 11 bases at J, with 26 bases between the two ends. CDR3 in DNA: TGTGCCAGCAGGGGAATGAACTCGGGTCTCCGGTTGACCCAGCATTTT. It yields the protein CASRGMNSGLRLTQHF.